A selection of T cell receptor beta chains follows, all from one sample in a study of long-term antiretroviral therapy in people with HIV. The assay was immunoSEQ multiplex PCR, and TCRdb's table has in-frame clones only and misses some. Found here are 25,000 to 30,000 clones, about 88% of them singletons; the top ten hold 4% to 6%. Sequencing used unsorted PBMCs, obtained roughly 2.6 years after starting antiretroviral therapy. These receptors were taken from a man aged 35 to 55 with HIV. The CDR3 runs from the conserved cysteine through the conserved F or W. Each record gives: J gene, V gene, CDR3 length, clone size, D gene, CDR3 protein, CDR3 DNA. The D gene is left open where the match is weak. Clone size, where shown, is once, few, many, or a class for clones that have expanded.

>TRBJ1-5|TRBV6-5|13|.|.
CASSESPRRGQHF
TGTGCCAGCAGTGAATCCCCTCGGAGGGGACAGCATTTT
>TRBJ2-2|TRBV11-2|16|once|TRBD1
CASSRTGTGASGELFF
TGTGCCAGCAGTCGCACCGGGACAGGGGCCAGCGGGGAGCTGTTTTTT
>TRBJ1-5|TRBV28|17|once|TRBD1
CASSPDRGTLGNQPQHF
TGTGCCAGCAGCCCCGACAGGGGGACTCTAGGCAATCAGCCCCAGCATTTT
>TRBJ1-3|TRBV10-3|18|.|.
CAISERWTVGLSGNTIYF
TGTGCCATCAGTGAGCGGTGGACGGTGGGCCTCTCTGGAAACACCATATATTTT
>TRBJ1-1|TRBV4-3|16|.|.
CASSWDLTGGGTEAFF
TGCGCCAGCAGCTGGGACCTAACGGGAGGGGGCACTGAAGCTTTCTTT
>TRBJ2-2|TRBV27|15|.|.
CASRTGTRNTGELFF
TGTGCCAGCAGGACCGGGACGCGGAACACCGGGGAGCTGTTTTTT
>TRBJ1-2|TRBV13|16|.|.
CASSLGHKDVNYGYTF
TGTGCCAGCAGCTTAGGCCATAAGGACGTTAACTATGGCTACACCTTC
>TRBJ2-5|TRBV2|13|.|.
CASRRQVRETQYF
TGTGCCAGCCGTCGACAGGTACGGGAGACCCAGTACTTC
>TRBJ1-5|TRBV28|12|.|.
CASSRRNQPQHF
TGTGCCAGCAGCCGCAGAAATCAGCCCCAGCATTTT
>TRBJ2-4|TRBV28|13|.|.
CASSPGRKNIQYF
TGTGCCAGCAGCCCGGGACGGAAAAACATTCAGTACTTC
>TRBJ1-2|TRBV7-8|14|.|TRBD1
CASSLAGQNLGYTF
TGTGCCAGCAGCTTAGCGGGACAGAACTTGGGCTACACCTTC
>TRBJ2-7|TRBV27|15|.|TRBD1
CASSFRGQGEVEQYF
TGTGCCAGCAGTTTTCGAGGACAGGGGGAGGTCGAGCAGTACTTC
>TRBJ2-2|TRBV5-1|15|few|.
CASSLGDIPTGELFF
TGCGCCAGCAGCTTGGGGGACATCCCCACCGGGGAGCTGTTTTTT
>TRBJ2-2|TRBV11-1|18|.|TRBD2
CASSLVALLAGGPGELFF
TGTGCCAGCAGCTTAGTGGCCCTACTAGCGGGGGGGCCCGGGGAGCTGTTTTTT
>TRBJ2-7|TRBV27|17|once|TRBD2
CASSFRAGTSATYEQYF
TGTGCCAGCAGTTTCCGAGCCGGGACTAGCGCGACCTACGAGCAGTACTTC
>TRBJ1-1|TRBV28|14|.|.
CASTRPGGRTEAFF
TGTGCCAGCACCAGGCCGGGGGGGCGCACTGAAGCTTTCTTT
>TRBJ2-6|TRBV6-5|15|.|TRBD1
CASSYRTGYANVLTF
TGTGCCAGCAGTTACCGGACAGGGTACGCCAACGTCCTGACTTTC
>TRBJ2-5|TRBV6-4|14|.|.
CASSEVPGEETQYF
TGTGCCAGCAGTGAGGTTCCCGGCGAGGAGACCCAGTACTTC
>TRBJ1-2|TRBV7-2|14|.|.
CASSLAGNFYGYTF
TGTGCCAGCAGCTTAGCAGGGAACTTCTATGGCTACACCTTC
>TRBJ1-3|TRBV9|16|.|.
CASSVAGQGIRNTIYF
TGTGCCAGCAGCGTAGCGGGGCAGGGGATACGAAACACCATATATTTT
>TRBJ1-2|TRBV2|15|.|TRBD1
CASRKRTGGDYGYTF
TGTGCCAGCAGGAAAAGGACAGGGGGGGACTATGGCTACACCTTC
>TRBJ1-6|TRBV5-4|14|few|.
CASSLAGGRSPLHF
TGTGCCAGCAGCTTGGCGGGGGGAAGATCACCCCTCCACTTT
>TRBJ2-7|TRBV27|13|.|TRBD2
CASSPQRGDEQYF
TGTGCCAGCAGCCCCCAGCGGGGGGACGAGCAGTACTTC
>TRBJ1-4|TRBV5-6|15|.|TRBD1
CASSLLYRGDEKLFF
TGTGCCAGCAGCTTGTTATACAGGGGTGATGAAAAACTGTTTTTT
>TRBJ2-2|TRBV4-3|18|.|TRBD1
CASSHAQTDRSIGRELFF
TGCGCCAGCAGCCATGCGCAGACGGACAGGTCAATCGGGAGGGAGCTGTTTTTT
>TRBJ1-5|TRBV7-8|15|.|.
CASSSPDTQNQPQHF
TGTGCCAGCAGCTCCCCGGACACCCAAAACCAGCCCCAGCATTTT
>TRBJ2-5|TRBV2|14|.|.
CASSELTIQETQYF
TGTGCCAGCAGTGAATTGACGATACAAGAGACCCAGTACTTC
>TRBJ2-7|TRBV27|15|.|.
CASSLSSPPSREQYF
TGTGCCAGCAGTTTAAGCAGTCCTCCTTCGCGGGAGCAGTACTTC
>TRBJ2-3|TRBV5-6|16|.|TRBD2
CASSLDQLAAQDTQYF
TGTGCCAGCAGCTTGGATCAACTAGCGGCCCAAGATACGCAGTATTTT
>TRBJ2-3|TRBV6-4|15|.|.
CASSETQGWSDTQYF
TGTGCCAGCAGTGAAACTCAGGGGTGGTCAGATACGCAGTATTTT
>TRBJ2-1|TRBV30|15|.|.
CAWSDEGLGLGEQFF
TGTGCCTGGAGTGATGAAGGACTGGGCCTCGGGGAGCAGTTCTTC
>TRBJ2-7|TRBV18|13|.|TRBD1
CASSGQGAYEQYF
TGTGCCAGCTCGGGACAGGGGGCTTACGAGCAGTACTTC
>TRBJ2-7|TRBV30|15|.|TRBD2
CAWSVGRVLGYEQYF
TGTGCCTGGAGTGTTGGGAGGGTTTTAGGCTACGAGCAGTACTTC
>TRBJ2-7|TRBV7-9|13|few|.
CASSSPGGYEQYF
TGTGCCAGCAGCTCCCCCGGGGGTTACGAGCAGTACTTC
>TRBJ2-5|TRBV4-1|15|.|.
CASSQGTGLQETQYF
TGCGCCAGCAGCCAAGGAACAGGGTTGCAAGAGACCCAGTACTTC
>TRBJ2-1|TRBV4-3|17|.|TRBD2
CASSLTSGRAEYNEQFF
TGCGCCAGCAGCCTAACTAGCGGGAGGGCCGAGTACAATGAGCAGTTCTTC
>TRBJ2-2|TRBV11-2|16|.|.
CASSLRADSNTGELFF
TGTGCCAGCAGCTTGCGCGCCGATTCGAACACCGGGGAGCTGTTTTTT
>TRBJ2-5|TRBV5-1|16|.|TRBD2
CASSSHSGGLQETQYF
TGCGCCAGCAGCTCTCATAGCGGGGGATTACAGGAGACCCAGTACTTC
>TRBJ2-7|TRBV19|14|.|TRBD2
CASSMNSGAYEQYF
TGTGCCAGTAGTATGAATAGCGGGGCCTACGAGCAGTACTTC
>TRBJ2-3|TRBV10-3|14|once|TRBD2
CAISDLAGEDTQYF
TGTGCCATCAGTGATCTAGCGGGAGAAGATACGCAGTATTTT
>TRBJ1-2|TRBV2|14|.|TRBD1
CASSQKTGNYGYTF
TGTGCCAGCAGTCAGAAGACAGGGAACTATGGCTACACCTTC
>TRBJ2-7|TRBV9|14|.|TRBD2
CASSVREGAYEQYF
TGTGCCAGCAGCGTACGGGAGGGCGCCTACGAGCAGTACTTC
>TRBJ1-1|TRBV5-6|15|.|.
CASSLQPGMNTEAFF
TGTGCCAGCAGCTTGCAACCAGGGATGAACACTGAAGCTTTCTTT
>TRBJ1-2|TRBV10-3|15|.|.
CAISESREDYYGYTF
TGTGCCATCAGTGAGTCCAGGGAAGATTACTATGGCTACACCTTC
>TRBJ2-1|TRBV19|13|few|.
CASSSGSYNEQFF
TGTGCCAGTAGTTCGGGCTCCTACAATGAGCAGTTCTTC
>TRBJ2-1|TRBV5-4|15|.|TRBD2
CASIVAGGPVNEQFF
TGTGCCAGCATCGTAGCGGGGGGGCCTGTAAATGAGCAGTTCTTC
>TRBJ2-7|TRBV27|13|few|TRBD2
CASTPGGSYEQYF
TGTGCCAGCACCCCGGGAGGCTCCTACGAGCAGTACTTC
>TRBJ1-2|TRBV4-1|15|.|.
CASSRLRKVGGGYTF
TGCGCCAGCAGCCGCCTCAGGAAGGTAGGAGGGGGCTACACCTTC